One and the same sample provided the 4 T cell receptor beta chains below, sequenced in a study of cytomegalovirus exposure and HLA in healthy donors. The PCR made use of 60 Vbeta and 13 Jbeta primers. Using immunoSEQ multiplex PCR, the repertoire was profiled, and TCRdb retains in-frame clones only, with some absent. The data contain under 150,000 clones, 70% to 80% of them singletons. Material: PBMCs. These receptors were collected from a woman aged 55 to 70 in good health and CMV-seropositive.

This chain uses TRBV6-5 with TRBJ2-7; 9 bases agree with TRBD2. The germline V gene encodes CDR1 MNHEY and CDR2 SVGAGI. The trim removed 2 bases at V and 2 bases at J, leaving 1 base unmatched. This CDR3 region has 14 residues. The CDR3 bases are TGTGCCAGCAGTTACAGCGGGGGGCCCTACGAGCAGTACTTC. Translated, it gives CASSYSGGPYEQYF.

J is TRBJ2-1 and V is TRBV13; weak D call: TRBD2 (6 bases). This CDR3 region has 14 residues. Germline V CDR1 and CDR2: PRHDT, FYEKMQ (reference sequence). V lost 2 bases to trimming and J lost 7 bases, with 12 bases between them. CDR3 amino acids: CASSLSEAGNEQFF. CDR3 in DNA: TGTGCCAGCAGCTTAAGTGAGGCGGGGAATGAGCAGTTCTTC.

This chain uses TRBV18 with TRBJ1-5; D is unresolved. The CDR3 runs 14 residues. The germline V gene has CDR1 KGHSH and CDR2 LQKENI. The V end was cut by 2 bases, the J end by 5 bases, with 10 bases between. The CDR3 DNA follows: TGTGCCAGCTCACCAATCGGGGAGGATCAGCCCCAGCATTTT. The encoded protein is CASSPIGEDQPQHF.

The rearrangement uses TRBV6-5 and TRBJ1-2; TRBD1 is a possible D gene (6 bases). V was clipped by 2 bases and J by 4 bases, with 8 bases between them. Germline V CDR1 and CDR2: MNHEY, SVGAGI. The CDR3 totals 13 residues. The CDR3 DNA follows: TGTGCCAGCAGTTACCCGGACAGCTATGGCTACACCTTC. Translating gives CASSYPDSYGYTF.